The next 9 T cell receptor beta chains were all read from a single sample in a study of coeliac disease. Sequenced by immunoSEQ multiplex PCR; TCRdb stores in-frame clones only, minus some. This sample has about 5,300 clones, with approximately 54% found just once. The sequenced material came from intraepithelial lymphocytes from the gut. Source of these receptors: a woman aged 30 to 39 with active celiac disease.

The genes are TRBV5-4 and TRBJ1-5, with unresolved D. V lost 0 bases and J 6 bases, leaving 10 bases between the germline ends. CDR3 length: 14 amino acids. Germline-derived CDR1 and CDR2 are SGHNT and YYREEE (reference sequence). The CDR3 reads CASSLELGTQPQHF. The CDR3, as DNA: TGTGCCAGCAGCTTGGAGCTAGGTACTCAGCCCCAGCATTTT.

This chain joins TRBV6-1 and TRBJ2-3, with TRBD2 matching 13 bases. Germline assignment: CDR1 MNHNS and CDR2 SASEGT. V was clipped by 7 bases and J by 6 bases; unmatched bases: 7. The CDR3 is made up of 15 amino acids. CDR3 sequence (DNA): TGTGCCAGCACCCCACTAGCGGGGGGGCCGGATACGCAGTATTTT. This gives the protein CASTPLAGGPDTQYF.

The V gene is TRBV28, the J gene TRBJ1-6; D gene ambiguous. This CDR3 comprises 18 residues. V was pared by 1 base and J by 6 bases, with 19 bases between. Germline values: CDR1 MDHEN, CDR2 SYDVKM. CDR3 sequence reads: CASSLYHLSMAGNSPLHF. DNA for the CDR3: TGTGCCAGCAGTTTATACCACTTATCCATGGCGGGTAATTCACCCCTCCACTTT.

Written as DNA, the CDR3 is TGTGCCAGCAGCCAAGCTGGACTAGCGGGGGGTGCAGATACGCAGTATTTT. This codes for CASSQAGLAGGADTQYF. This chain connects TRBV4-2 to TRBJ2-3, with TRBD2 matching 14 bases. The CDR3 sequence is 17 residues long. The junction had 4 bases not matched to a gene; V was cut back by 1 base and J by 4 bases. The germline V gene has CDR1 LGHNA and CDR2 YNFKEQ.

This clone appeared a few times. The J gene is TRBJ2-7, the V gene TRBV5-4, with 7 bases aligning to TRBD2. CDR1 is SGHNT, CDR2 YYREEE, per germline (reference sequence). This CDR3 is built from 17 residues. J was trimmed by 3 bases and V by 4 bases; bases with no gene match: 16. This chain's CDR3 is CASSKDESRLANYEQYF. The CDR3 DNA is TGTGCCAGCAGCAAGGACGAAAGTCGACTAGCCAACTACGAGCAGTACTTC.

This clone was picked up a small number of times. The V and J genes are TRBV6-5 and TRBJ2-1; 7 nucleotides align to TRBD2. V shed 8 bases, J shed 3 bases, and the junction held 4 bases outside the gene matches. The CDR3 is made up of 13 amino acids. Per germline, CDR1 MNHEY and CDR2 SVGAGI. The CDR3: CASLPGGYNEQFF. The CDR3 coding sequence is TGTGCCAGCCTCCCGGGGGGCTACAATGAGCAGTTCTTC.

CDR3: CASSELAFNEQFF. CDR3 nucleotide sequence: TGTGCCAGCAGTGAACTAGCATTCAATGAGCAGTTCTTC. The chain uses TRBV2 and TRBJ2-1; tentatively, D is TRBD2 (5 bases). CDR1 SNHLY and CDR2 FYNNEI come from the germline V gene. This CDR3 contains 13 residues. Trimming cost V 2 bases and J 6 bases, with 8 bases left between them.

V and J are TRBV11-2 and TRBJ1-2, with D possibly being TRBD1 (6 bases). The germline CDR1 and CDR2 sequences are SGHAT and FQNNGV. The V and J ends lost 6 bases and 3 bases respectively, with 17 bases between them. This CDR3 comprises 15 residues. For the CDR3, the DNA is TGTGCCAGCAGTACCTTAGAAGGACAGCACTATGGCTACACCTTC. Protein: CASSTLEGQHYGYTF.

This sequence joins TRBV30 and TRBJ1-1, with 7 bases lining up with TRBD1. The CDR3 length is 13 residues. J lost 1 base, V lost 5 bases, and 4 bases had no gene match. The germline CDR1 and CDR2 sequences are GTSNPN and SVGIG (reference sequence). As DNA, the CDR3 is TGTGCCTGGGAACAGGGGAGGAACACTGAAGCTTTCTTT. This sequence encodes CAWEQGRNTEAFF.